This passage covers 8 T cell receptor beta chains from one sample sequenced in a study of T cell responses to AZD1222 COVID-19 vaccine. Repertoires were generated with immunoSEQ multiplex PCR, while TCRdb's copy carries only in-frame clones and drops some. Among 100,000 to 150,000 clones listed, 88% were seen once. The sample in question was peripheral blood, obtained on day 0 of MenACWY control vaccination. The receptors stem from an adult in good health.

The CDR3 region is CASSFGGSQGDTEAFF. The DNA for the CDR3 is TGTGCCAGCAGCTTTGGGGGATCTCAGGGAGACACTGAAGCTTTCTTT. The chain joins TRBV5-4 to TRBJ1-1; tentative D call: TRBD1 (5 bases). V was shortened by 2 bases and J by 3 bases, with 17 bases between the two germline ends. Germline CDR1 reads SGHNT; CDR2 reads YYREEE (reference sequence). The CDR3 is 16 residues long.

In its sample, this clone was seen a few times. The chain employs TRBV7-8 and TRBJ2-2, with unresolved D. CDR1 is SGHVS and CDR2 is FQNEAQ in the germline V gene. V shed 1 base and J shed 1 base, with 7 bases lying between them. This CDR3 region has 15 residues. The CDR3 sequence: CASSLVAGNTGELFF. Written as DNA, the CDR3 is TGTGCCAGCAGCTTAGTGGCAGGGAACACCGGGGAGCTGTTTTTT.

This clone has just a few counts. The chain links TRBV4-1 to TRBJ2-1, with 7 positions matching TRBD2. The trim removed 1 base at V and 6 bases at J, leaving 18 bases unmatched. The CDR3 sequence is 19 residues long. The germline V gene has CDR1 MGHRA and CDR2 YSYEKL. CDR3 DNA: TGCGCCAGCAGCCAAGCATACCGGGGAGGGGCGGGAGCCCCCAATGAGCAGTTCTTC. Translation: CASSQAYRGGAGAPNEQFF.

This chain's CDR3 is CASSFTWSEQFF. The DNA for the CDR3 is TGTGCCAGCAGCTTTACGTGGTCTGAGCAGTTCTTC. The rearrangement uses TRBV11-2 and TRBJ2-1; D gene unclear. The germline CDR1 and CDR2 sequences are SGHAT and FQNNGV. Trimming took off 3 bases at V and 9 bases at J, with 9 bases between the two ends. The CDR3 covers 12 residues.

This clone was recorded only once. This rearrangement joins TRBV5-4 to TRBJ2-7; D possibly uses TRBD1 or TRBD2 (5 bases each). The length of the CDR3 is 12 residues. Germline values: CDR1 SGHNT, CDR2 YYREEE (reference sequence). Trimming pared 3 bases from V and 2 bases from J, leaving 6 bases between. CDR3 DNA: TGTGCCAGCAGCTCGGGACCCTACGAGCAGTACTTC. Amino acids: CASSSGPYEQYF.

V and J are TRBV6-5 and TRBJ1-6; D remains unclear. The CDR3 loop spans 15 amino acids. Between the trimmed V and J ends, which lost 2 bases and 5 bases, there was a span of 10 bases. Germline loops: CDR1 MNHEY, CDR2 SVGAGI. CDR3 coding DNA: TGTGCCAGCAGTTACGAGGGAGGGAATAATTCACCCCTCCACTTT. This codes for CASSYEGGNNSPLHF.

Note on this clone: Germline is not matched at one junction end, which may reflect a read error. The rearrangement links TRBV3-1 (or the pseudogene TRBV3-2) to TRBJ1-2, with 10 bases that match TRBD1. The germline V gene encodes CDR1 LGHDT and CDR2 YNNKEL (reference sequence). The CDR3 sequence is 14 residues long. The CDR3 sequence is CASSRRQGAYGNTF. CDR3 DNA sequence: TGTGCCAGCAGCCGAAGACAGGGGGCATATGGCAACACCTTC.

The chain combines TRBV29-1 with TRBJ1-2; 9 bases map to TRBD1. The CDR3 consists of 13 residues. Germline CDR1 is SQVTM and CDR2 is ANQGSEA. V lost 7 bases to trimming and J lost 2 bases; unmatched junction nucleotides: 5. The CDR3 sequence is CSAGQGQNYGYTF. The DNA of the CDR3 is TGCAGCGCAGGACAGGGGCAGAACTATGGCTACACCTTC.